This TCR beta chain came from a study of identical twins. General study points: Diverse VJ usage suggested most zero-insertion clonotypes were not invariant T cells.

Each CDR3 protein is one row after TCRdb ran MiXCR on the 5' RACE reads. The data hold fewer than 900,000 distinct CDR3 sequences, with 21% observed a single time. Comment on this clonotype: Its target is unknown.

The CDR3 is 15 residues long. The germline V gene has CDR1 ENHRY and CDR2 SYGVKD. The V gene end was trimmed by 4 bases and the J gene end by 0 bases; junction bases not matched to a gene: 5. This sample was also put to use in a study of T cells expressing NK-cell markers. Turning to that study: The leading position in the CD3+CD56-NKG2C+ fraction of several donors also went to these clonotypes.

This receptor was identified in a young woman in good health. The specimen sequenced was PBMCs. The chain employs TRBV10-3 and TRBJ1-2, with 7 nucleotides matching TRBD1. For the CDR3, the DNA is TGTGCCATCAGTGCACAGGGGAGAGCTAACTATGGCTACACCTTC. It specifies CAISAQGRANYGYTF.